This T cell receptor (beta chain) was identified in a study of Ad26.COV2.S vaccination and SARS-CoV-2 variants. About the research overall: Donor allocation was to the COV1001 Ad26.COV2.S trial arm. Study-wide points: Spike-specific CD8+ and CD4+ T cell responses reportedly showed substantial breadth after vaccination.

The CDR3 covers 14 residues. Per germline, CDR1 MNHEY and CDR2 SVGAGI. Trimming pared 5 bases from V and 2 bases from J, leaving 12 bases between. Treatment here: 19 received Ad26.COV2.S at low or high dose, single or two shots; 5 received placebo; per-sample allocation not given. It was on day 63 after the first vaccine or placebo injection that samples were taken. Method: immunoSEQ multiplex PCR; TCRdb's copy keeps in-frame clones and lacks some. The profile shows about 400,000 clones, approximately 86% of them singletons. Concerning this clone: Its specificity is unknown.

This sample comprised peripheral blood, obtained in a trial of Ad26.COV2.S vaccine versus placebo. The chain employs TRBV6-5 and TRBJ1-1, with D perhaps matching TRBD1 (5 bases). This clonotype was sampled from a person between 18 and 59 years old who received the Ad26.COV2.S COVID-19 vaccine or a placebo. The chain's CDR3 is CASSPDRTNTEAFF. The CDR3 DNA sequence: TGTGCCAGCAGTCCCGACAGAACTAACACTGAAGCTTTCTTT.